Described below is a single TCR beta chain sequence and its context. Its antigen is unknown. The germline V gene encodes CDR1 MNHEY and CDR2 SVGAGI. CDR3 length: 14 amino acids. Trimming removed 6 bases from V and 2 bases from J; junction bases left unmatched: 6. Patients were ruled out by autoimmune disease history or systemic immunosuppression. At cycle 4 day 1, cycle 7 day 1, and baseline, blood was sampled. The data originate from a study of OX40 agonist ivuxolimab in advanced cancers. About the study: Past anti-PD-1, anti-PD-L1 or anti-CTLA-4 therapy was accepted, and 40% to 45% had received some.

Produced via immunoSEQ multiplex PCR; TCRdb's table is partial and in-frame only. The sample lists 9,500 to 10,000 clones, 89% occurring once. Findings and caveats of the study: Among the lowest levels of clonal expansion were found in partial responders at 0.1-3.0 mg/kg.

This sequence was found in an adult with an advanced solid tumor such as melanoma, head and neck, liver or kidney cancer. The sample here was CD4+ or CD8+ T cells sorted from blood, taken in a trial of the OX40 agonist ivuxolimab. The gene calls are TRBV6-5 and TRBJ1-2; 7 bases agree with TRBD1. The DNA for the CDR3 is TGTGCCAGCAGGAGAGACAGGGACAACTATGGCTACACCTTC. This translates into CASRRDRDNYGYTF.